This passage covers 15 T cell receptor beta chains from one sample sequenced in a study of CD8+ T cells in alopecia areata. Extracted from the samples, RNA was reverse transcribed into cDNA to serve as the sequencing template. Repertoires were generated with immunoSEQ multiplex PCR, while TCRdb's copy carries only in-frame clones and drops some. This table holds around 50,000 clones, approximately 96% found once. The sample here was CD8+ T cells sorted from blood, taken at week 0. These receptors were taken from a human donor with alopecia areata.

J is TRBJ1-2 and V is TRBV7-8; D gene ambiguous. With 0 bases removed from V and 0 bases from J, the gap between germline ends came to 5 bases. CDR1 and CDR2 from the germline V gene are SGHVS and FQNEAQ. The CDR3 covers 14 residues. For the CDR3, the DNA is TGTGCCAGCAGCTTAGCCCTGACTAACTATGGCTACACCTTC. It yields the protein CASSLALTNYGYTF.

J is TRBJ2-1 and V is TRBV4-1, with TRBD1 identical over 11 bases. The CDR3 is made up of 15 amino acids. Germline values: CDR1 MGHRA, CDR2 YSYEKL. The junction had 3 bases not matched to a gene; V was cut back by 1 base and J by 7 bases. The CDR3 loop reads CASSQGTGGLNEQFF. The CDR3 DNA is TGCGCCAGCAGCCAAGGGACAGGGGGCTTAAATGAGCAGTTCTTC.

The chain links TRBV27 to TRBJ2-1, with a tentative D call TRBD2 (5 bases). The CDR3 extends over 13 amino acids. The germline V gene encodes CDR1 MNHEY and CDR2 SMNVEV (reference sequence). Trimming stripped 3 bases from V and 5 bases from J, with 8 bases between. This CDR3 is CASSFTADNEQFF. DNA of the CDR3: TGTGCCAGCAGTTTTACAGCGGACAATGAGCAGTTCTTC.

J is TRBJ1-2 and V is TRBV6-5, with unresolved D. Germline loops: CDR1 MNHEY, CDR2 SVGAGI. This CDR3 has 15 residues. The ends were cut back, 0 bases at V and 0 bases at J, with 8 bases in the middle. The CDR3 is CASSYSMDSNYGYTF. CDR3 sequence (DNA): TGTGCCAGCAGTTACTCGATGGACTCTAACTATGGCTACACCTTC.

This chain connects TRBV27 to TRBJ2-5; D might be TRBD1 or TRBD2, each matching 6 bases. Germline values: CDR1 MNHEY, CDR2 SMNVEV (reference sequence). This CDR3 has 13 amino acids. Between the trimmed V and J ends, which lost 8 bases and 6 bases, there was a span of 16 bases. The DNA for the CDR3 is TGTGCCAGCTCGGGAGACAGGATCAAGACCCAGTACTTC. This translates into CASSGDRIKTQYF.

The rearrangement links TRBV29-1 to TRBJ2-7, with 9 nucleotides matching TRBD1. CDR3 length: 17 residues. With 2 bases clipped from V and 3 bases from J, the junction kept 14 bases outside the gene matches. CDR1 is SQVTM, CDR2 ANQGSEA, per germline. The CDR3 nucleotides are TGCAGCGTTGAAAGATCCACCCCGGGACAGGGTTTCTACGAGCAGTACTTC. Translating it yields CSVERSTPGQGFYEQYF.

This clone was detected only a few times. V is TRBV7-9 and J is TRBJ2-7; D remains ambiguous. Germline V gene lookup returns CDR1 SEHNR and CDR2 FQNEAQ (reference sequence). CDR3 size: 13 residues. Trimming removed 1 base from V and 1 base from J, with 5 bases in between. The CDR3 DNA reads TGTGCCAGCAGCTTAGAGAGATCCTACGAGCAGTACTTC. Protein sequence: CASSLERSYEQYF.

This clone came up once. V usage is TRBV6-1 and J usage is TRBJ2-7; D may match TRBD1 or TRBD2 (5 bases each). The germline V gene has CDR1 MNHNS and CDR2 SASEGT. Between the trimmed V and J ends, which lost 2 bases and 0 bases, there was a span of 8 bases. The CDR3 contains 14 residues. The CDR3 loop is CASSERGASYEQYF. CDR3 in DNA: TGTGCCAGCAGTGAACGAGGGGCCTCCTACGAGCAGTACTTC.

The chain employs TRBV7-9 and TRBJ1-4; tentative D call: TRBD1 (6 bases). The V gene lost 5 bases and the J gene lost 5 bases, with 15 bases spanning the gap. The CDR3 sequence is 15 residues long. The germline V gene encodes CDR1 SEHNR and CDR2 FQNEAQ (reference sequence). CDR3 sequence: CASSRTGTQNEKLFF. The CDR3 nucleotides are TGTGCCAGCAGCCGAACGGGGACACAGAATGAAAAACTGTTTTTT.

The chain links TRBV27 to TRBJ1-1, with D possibly TRBD1 on 6 matching bases. Germline V gene data show CDR1 as MNHEY and CDR2 as SMNVEV (reference sequence). There are 15 residues in the CDR3. Trimming took off 2 bases at V and 7 bases at J, with 17 bases between the two ends. CDR3 nucleotides: TGTGCCAGCAGTTTACGGTCGGGGGCGTTCGGTGAAGCTTTCTTT. Translating it yields CASSLRSGAFGEAFF.

This clone showed up just once. The chain employs TRBV5-4 and TRBJ2-3, with TRBD1 as a possible D gene (6 bases). The CDR3 is 16 residues long. Looked up from germline, CDR1 is SGHNT and CDR2 is YYREEE (reference sequence). The germline V and J ends were trimmed by 4 bases and 0 bases, with 15 bases remaining between them. The CDR3 DNA is TGTGCCAGCAGCGAGGGGGACGCCTCAAGCACAGATACGCAGTATTTT. Its protein is CASSEGDASSTDTQYF. The variable domain in full, completed from reference TRBV5-4 and TRBJ2-3, reads ETGVTQSPTHLIKTRGQQVTLRCSSQSGHNTVSWYQQALGQGPQFIFQYYREEENGRGNFPPRFSGLQFPNYSSELNVNALELDDSALYLCASSEGDASSTDTQYFGPGTRLTVL.

This rearrangement joins TRBV7-6 to TRBJ2-7; 8 positions match TRBD1. With V trimmed by 2 bases and J by 3 bases, 6 bases remained unmatched. The CDR3 runs to 15 residues. The germline V gene encodes CDR1 SGHVS and CDR2 FNYEAQ. CDR3 in DNA: TGTGCCAGCAGCTTAACCTCCGGACAGGGCTACGAGCAGTACTTC. Protein sequence: CASSLTSGQGYEQYF.

The rearrangement joins TRBV7-9 to TRBJ2-3; 9 nucleotides agree with TRBD1. Germline V lookup: CDR1 SEHNR, CDR2 FQNEAQ (reference sequence). Trimming removed 4 bases from V and 3 bases from J; junction bases left unmatched: 2. The CDR3 runs 14 residues. The CDR3 loop is CASSSGTGTDTQYF. Here the CDR3 DNA reads TGTGCCAGCAGCTCCGGGACAGGGACAGATACGCAGTATTTT.

This chain joins TRBV30 and TRBJ2-1; D is perhaps TRBD1 (6 bases). The length of the CDR3 is 12 residues. V gave up 3 bases and J gave up 7 bases, with 10 bases separating them. CDR1 is GTSNPN, CDR2 SVGIG, per germline (reference sequence). The CDR3 loop is CAWSVQGNEQFF. Here the CDR3 DNA reads TGTGCCTGGAGCGTCCAGGGGAATGAGCAGTTCTTC.

The chain employs TRBV4-3 and TRBJ2-7, with unresolved D. Between the trimmed V and J ends, which lost 0 bases and 2 bases, there was a span of 11 bases. Germline assignment: CDR1 LGHNA and CDR2 YSLEER. The length of the CDR3 is 15 residues. CDR3 protein: CASSQDRHAAYEQYF. CDR3 bases: TGCGCCAGCAGCCAAGATCGCCACGCGGCCTACGAGCAGTACTTC.